The 32 T cell receptor beta chains below all came from one sample that was sequenced in a study of memory CD4+ T cells and cytomegalovirus serostatus (dated by TCRdb to about 2019). Library creation used the immunoSEQ multiplex PCR assay. Here the immuneACCESS table is served through TCRdb, limited to in-frame sequences with V and J called. Missing clones are a known gap in these copies; in checked studies unresolved V genes cover under half, and the rest lacks a known reason. Across this sample there are some 64,000 clones, with around four fifths seen only once. The biggest ten clones account for about 0.95% of the sample. A FACSAria II was used to sort memory CD4+ T cells, defined as single viable CD3+CD4+CD8-CD45RO+ cells. Sequenced material: memory CD4+ T cells from blood. The receptors originated from an adult in good health and CMV-seronegative.

The J gene is TRBJ2-7, the V gene TRBV19; D uncertain. Germline-derived CDR1 and CDR2 are LNHDA and SQIVND (reference sequence). V was pared by 5 bases and J by 2 bases, with 10 bases between. The CDR3 is 13 amino acids. Written as DNA, the CDR3 is TGTGCCAGTAGTTTCCGGGCTACCTACGAGCAGTACTTC. This codes for CASSFRATYEQYF.

This chain connects TRBV5-1 to TRBJ2-7, with D perhaps TRBD2 (5 bases). V lost 2 bases and J lost 4, with 13 bases in between. Looked up from germline, CDR1 is SGHRS and CDR2 is YFSETQ. This CDR3 comprises 14 residues. CDR3 bases: TGCGCCAGCAGCTTCGGGGAGCCCCCTTACGAGCAGTACTTC. This codes for CASSFGEPPYEQYF.

The genes are TRBV5-8 and TRBJ1-4; unclear D gene. V was clipped by 0 bases and J by 9 bases, with 9 bases between them. CDR1 is SGHTS and CDR2 is YDEGEE in the germline V gene. The CDR3 runs to 13 residues. In DNA, the CDR3 is TGTGCCAGCAGCTTGGTGAGAGGCCAAAAACTGTTTTTT. It codes for CASSLVRGQKLFF.

The chain links TRBV5-1 to TRBJ2-6; D may be TRBD2 (6 bases). Trimming shortened V by 4 bases and J by 2 bases, and 13 bases separated the two germline ends. This CDR3 is 16 amino acids long. The germline V gene encodes CDR1 SGHRS and CDR2 YFSETQ. The CDR3 region has the DNA TGCGCCAGCAGCCCCTCCGGGGGAGCTGGGGCCAACGTCCTGACTTTC. This gives the protein CASSPSGGAGANVLTF.

This chain uses TRBV7-8 with TRBJ1-3; D gene uncertain. Deletions cut 5 bases from V and 0 bases from J, with 5 bases between. The CDR3 has 13 amino acids. Germline CDR1 and CDR2: SGHVS and FQNEAQ. CDR3 protein: CASSLSSGNTIYF. The CDR3 bases are TGTGCCAGCAGCCTAAGCTCTGGAAACACCATATATTTT.

The chain combines TRBV7-3 with TRBJ1-1; possible D gene TRBD1, 6 bases. The CDR3 length is 13 residues. Germline assignment: CDR1 SGHTA and CDR2 FQGTGA. The V and J ends lost 8 bases and 2 bases respectively, with 12 bases between them. The DNA of the CDR3 is TGTGCCAGCTCCAGGGGAAGTAACACTGAAGCTTTCTTT. Protein: CASSRGSNTEAFF.

The genes are TRBV5-1 and TRBJ2-2; TRBD1 matches 8 bases. The CDR3 is 15 residues long. Germline CDR1 and CDR2: SGHRS and YFSETQ. The V and J ends lost 3 bases and 7 bases, in that order; junction bases with no gene match: 8. Written as DNA, the CDR3 is TGCGCCAGCAGCTCGGGGATGACAGGGGACGGGGAGCTGTTTTTT. Encoded protein: CASSSGMTGDGELFF. Full variable domain (missing parts from reference TRBV5-1 and TRBJ2-2): KAGVTQTPRYLIKTRGQQVTLSCSPISGHRSVSWYQQTPGQGLQFLFEYFSETQRNKGNFPGRFSGRQFSNSRSEMNVSTLELGDSALYLCASSSGMTGDGELFFGEGSRLTVL.

This sequence joins TRBV5-5 and TRBJ1-1; possible D gene TRBD1, 5 bases. Trimming shortened V by 1 base and J by 4 bases, and 11 bases separated the two germline ends. The germline gives CDR1 SGHKS, CDR2 YYEKEE (reference sequence). The CDR3 totals 14 residues. Here the CDR3 reads CASSLRGDGTEAFF. The CDR3 DNA reads TGTGCCAGCAGCTTGCGGGGGGATGGCACTGAAGCTTTCTTT.

The V and J genes are TRBV27 and TRBJ2-7; TRBD1 aligns across 8 bases. The junction had 10 bases not matched to a gene; V was cut back by 3 bases and J by 3 bases. The V gene's germline CDR1 is MNHEY and CDR2 SMNVEV (reference sequence). The CDR3 totals 16 residues. CDR3 region: CASSFWAPGGLYEQYF. The CDR3, as DNA: TGTGCCAGCAGTTTTTGGGCTCCAGGGGGCCTCTACGAGCAGTACTTC.

This chain connects TRBV6-1 to TRBJ1-5, with unresolved D. Trimming pared 3 bases from V and 4 bases from J, leaving 7 bases between. Per germline, CDR1 MNHNS and CDR2 SASEGT. This CDR3 comprises 13 residues. DNA of the CDR3: TGTGCCAGCAGTGACGGTGGGAATCAGCCCCAGCATTTT. Its translation: CASSDGGNQPQHF.

The chain has TRBV7-9 and TRBJ2-2, with 8 bases identical to TRBD2. Losses at the gene ends were 5 bases for V and 6 bases for J; bases not matched to a gene: 20. Germline CDR1 SEHNR, CDR2 FQNEAQ (reference sequence). The CDR3 extends over 19 amino acids. CDR3: CASSQTLIGFGRAAGELFF. In nucleotides, the CDR3 is TGTGCCAGCAGCCAAACACTAATTGGGTTCGGGAGGGCCGCCGGGGAGCTGTTTTTT.

The rearrangement links TRBV15 to TRBJ1-2; D is possibly TRBD1 (5 bases). Germline V lookup: CDR1 LNHNV, CDR2 YYDKDF (reference sequence). The CDR3 is made up of 18 amino acids. V was trimmed by 1 base and J by 0 bases, leaving 18 bases between them. The CDR3 nucleotides read TGTGCCACCAGCAGAGGAAGTGGGGCTATAGCATCTAACTATGGCTACACCTTC. Residues: CATSRGSGAIASNYGYTF.

This chain connects TRBV4-2 to TRBJ2-3; 9 nucleotides line up with TRBD2. V gave up 0 bases and J gave up 5 bases; unmatched junction bases: 9. This CDR3 contains 17 residues. Germline CDR1 reads LGHNA; CDR2 reads YNFKEQ. The CDR3 DNA follows: TGTGCCAGCAGCCAAGATCGCGCGGGGGGGCCCGAAGATACGCAGTATTTT. It translates to CASSQDRAGGPEDTQYF.

This clone was seen a few times. This sequence joins TRBV5-1 and TRBJ2-3, with a weak D call TRBD1 (6 bases). This CDR3 is built from 14 residues. The germline V gene encodes CDR1 SGHRS and CDR2 YFSETQ. Trimming pared 2 bases from V and 6 bases from J, leaving 13 bases between. The chain's CDR3 is CASSLGGPEDTQYF. The CDR3 DNA follows: TGCGCCAGCAGCTTAGGGGGTCCGGAGGATACGCAGTATTTT.

This clone showed up just a few times. The J gene is TRBJ1-2, the V gene TRBV7-6, with D unclear. Germline lookup yields CDR1 SGHVS and CDR2 FNYEAQ. The CDR3 length is 14 residues. The germline V and J ends were trimmed by 5 bases and 3 bases, with 13 bases remaining between them. The CDR3 coding sequence is TGTGCCAGCAGCCCGCGGACTGCAGACTATGGCTACACCTTC. Amino acid sequence: CASSPRTADYGYTF.

The DNA for the CDR3 is TGTGCCAGCAGTCCCACGCGGGGCACCTCATACGAGCAGTACTTC. Its translation: CASSPTRGTSYEQYF. V gene TRBV6-1 combines with J gene TRBJ2-7, with D tentatively TRBD2 (6 bases). Germline CDR1 MNHNS, CDR2 SASEGT. The CDR3 sequence is 15 residues long. Trimming left V 5 bases short and J 4 bases short, with 18 bases between.

This clone was found once. The chain uses TRBV5-4 and TRBJ1-2; 7 nucleotides agree with TRBD1. The CDR3 loop spans 14 amino acids. CDR1 is SGHNT and CDR2 is YYREEE in the germline V gene (reference sequence). J lost 2 bases, V lost 4 bases, and 5 bases had no gene match. The CDR3 bases are TGTGCCAGCAGCAAACCGGGACAGAACTATGGCTACACCTTC. Its protein is CASSKPGQNYGYTF.

The chain has TRBV30 and TRBJ2-7; 9 bases map to TRBD1. Germline CDR1 GTSNPN, CDR2 SVGIG (reference sequence). With 0 bases clipped from V and 4 bases from J, the junction kept 4 bases outside the gene matches. The CDR3 consists of 14 residues. The CDR3, as DNA: TGTGCCTGGAGTGTGACAGGGGGTAGATACGAGCAGTACTTC. It translates to CAWSVTGGRYEQYF.

This clone was observed a handful of times. The V and J genes are TRBV2 and TRBJ2-3; D ambiguous. Trimming left V 7 bases short and J 4 bases short, with 9 bases between. Looked up from germline, CDR1 is SNHLY and CDR2 is FYNNEI. The CDR3 covers 12 residues. The CDR3 reads CASIASADTQYF. In DNA form, the CDR3 reads TGTGCCAGCATAGCTAGTGCAGATACGCAGTATTTT.

The CDR3 DNA reads TGTGCCAGCAGCTCCAGACAGGGGCCCTACGAGCAGTACTTC. Its protein is CASSSRQGPYEQYF. The rearrangement joins TRBV9 to TRBJ2-7; 8 bases are shared with TRBD1. The ends lost 4 bases at V and 2 bases at J; junction bases unmatched: 5. This CDR3 is built from 14 residues. The V gene's germline CDR1 is SGDLS and CDR2 YYNGEE.

This clone occurred a few times. V and J are TRBV30 and TRBJ1-2; D is unresolved. The CDR3 loop spans 13 amino acids. With 1 base removed from V and 4 bases from J, the gap between germline ends came to 10 bases. Germline CDR1 is GTSNPN and CDR2 is SVGIG (reference sequence). The CDR3 region is CAWSGRRFYGYTF. CDR3 bases: TGTGCCTGGAGTGGGAGGCGGTTCTATGGCTACACCTTC.

V and J are TRBV2 and TRBJ1-1; the match to TRBD1 covers 8 bases. With 1 base clipped from V and 8 bases from J, the junction kept 6 bases outside the gene matches. This CDR3 is built from 14 residues. Germline loops: CDR1 SNHLY, CDR2 FYNNEI. CDR3 in amino acids: CASSEVGGDREAFF. In nucleotides, the CDR3 is TGTGCCAGCAGTGAAGTAGGTGGGGACAGGGAAGCTTTCTTT.

The chain employs TRBV11-2 and TRBJ1-5; no clear D. V was cut by 2 bases and J by 0 bases, with 8 bases left in between. This CDR3 comprises 15 residues. Germline assignment: CDR1 SGHAT and CDR2 FQNNGV. Here the CDR3 reads CASSLSADSNQPQHF. CDR3 nucleotide sequence: TGTGCCAGCAGCTTATCAGCGGATAGCAATCAGCCCCAGCATTTT.

This chain links TRBV6-6 with TRBJ2-2; 10 bases match TRBD2. V was clipped by 3 bases and J by 6 bases; unmatched bases: 4. Germline assignment: CDR1 MNHNY and CDR2 SVGAGI (reference sequence). This CDR3 is built from 15 residues. CDR3 residues: CASSYEAGGSGELFF. The DNA for the CDR3 is TGTGCCAGCAGTTATGAAGCGGGAGGGTCCGGGGAGCTGTTTTTT.

This clone was counted only a few times. The chain is built from TRBV27 and TRBJ1-1, with a possible D match to TRBD1 (5 bases). The CDR3 length is 13 residues. Germline assignment: CDR1 MNHEY and CDR2 SMNVEV (reference sequence). Trimming took 5 bases from V and 4 from J, leaving 11 bases between them. CDR3 bases: TGTGCCAGCAGTCCTGAGAGGGGCACTGAAGCTTTCTTT. Amino acid sequence: CASSPERGTEAFF.

V usage is TRBV29-1 and J usage is TRBJ1-1; 7 bases match TRBD1. The germline V gene has CDR1 SQVTM and CDR2 ANQGSEA. The CDR3 loop spans 14 amino acids. J gave up 1 base and V 4 bases, and 6 bases lay outside the gene matches. The CDR3 region has the DNA TGCAGCGTTGGGAGGGGGCTCGGGAACACTGAAGCTTTCTTT. It encodes CSVGRGLGNTEAFF.

The chain joins TRBV5-5 to TRBJ2-7; D is ambiguous. Germline V gene lookup returns CDR1 SGHKS and CDR2 YYEKEE (reference sequence). The V and J ends lost 1 base and 1 base respectively, with 9 bases between them. The CDR3 consists of 14 residues. CDR3 nucleotides: TGTGCCAGCAGCTTGCGTCCCAGTTCCTACGAGCAGTACTTC. Translating gives CASSLRPSSYEQYF.

The CDR3 DNA follows: TGTGCCAGCAGGGACACGACAACTAATGAAAAACTGTTTTTT. Translated: CASRDTTTNEKLFF. The genes are TRBV28 and TRBJ1-4, with D tentatively TRBD1 (5 bases). The CDR3 is made up of 14 amino acids. The V end was cut by 6 bases, the J end by 0 bases, with 8 bases between. Germline CDR1 reads MDHEN; CDR2 reads SYDVKM.

This clone was recorded once. This chain links TRBV7-3 with TRBJ2-2, with TRBD1 identical over 10 bases. The CDR3 runs to 15 residues. V shed 3 bases and J 6 bases; nucleotides not matched to a gene: 4. Germline lookup yields CDR1 SGHTA and CDR2 FQGTGA. The chain's CDR3 is CASSFETGGAGELFF. The CDR3 region has the DNA TGTGCCAGCAGCTTCGAGACAGGGGGCGCCGGGGAGCTGTTTTTT.

This chain links TRBV19 with TRBJ2-2, with a tentative D call TRBD2 (6 bases). V dropped 11 bases and J dropped 4 bases, with 17 bases sitting between them. Per germline, CDR1 LNHDA and CDR2 SQIVND (reference sequence). CDR3 length equals 14 residues. The CDR3: CACKPSGSTGELFF. In DNA, the CDR3 is TGTGCCTGCAAGCCCTCCGGGAGCACCGGGGAGCTGTTTTTT. The full variable domain, with the rest looked up from reference TRBV19 and TRBJ2-2, is DGGITQSPKYLFRKEGQNVTLSCEQNLNHDAMYWYRQDPGQGLRLIYYSQIVNDFQKGDIAEGYSVSREKKESFPLTVTSAQKNPTAFYLCACKPSGSTGELFFGEGSRLTVL.

The chain joins TRBV4-2 to TRBJ2-7; 7 bases align to TRBD2. The length of the CDR3 is 13 residues. With V trimmed by 4 bases and J by 3 bases, 3 bases remained unmatched. Germline V gene lookup returns CDR1 LGHNA and CDR2 YNFKEQ. The CDR3 sequence: CASSPPGGYEQYF. The CDR3, as DNA: TGTGCCAGCAGCCCGCCGGGGGGCTACGAGCAGTACTTC.

The rearrangement uses TRBV19 and TRBJ1-1, with D possibly TRBD1 on 5 matching bases. Germline CDR1 is LNHDA and CDR2 is SQIVND (reference sequence). The V and J ends lost 5 bases and 5 bases respectively, with 18 bases between them. This CDR3 has 15 amino acids. In DNA, the CDR3 is TGTGCCAGTAGTTCGCTCGGGGGGGGTAGGACTGAAGCTTTCTTT. Protein product: CASSSLGGGRTEAFF. Full variable domain (missing parts from reference TRBV19 and TRBJ1-1): DGGITQSPKYLFRKEGQNVTLSCEQNLNHDAMYWYRQDPGQGLRLIYYSQIVNDFQKGDIAEGYSVSREKKESFPLTVTSAQKNPTAFYLCASSSLGGGRTEAFFGQGTRLTVV.